The 6 T cell receptor beta chains below were found in one sample sequenced in a study of blood T cells in healthy people across ages. Together with a sample-barcoded 5' primer, a J-beta primer mix was included in a second PCR lasting about 7 to 11 cycles. MiXCR was run by TCRdb on the 5' RACE reads, yielding one entry per CDR3 protein. The data hold approximately 900,000 distinct CDR3 sequences, with about 48% observed a single time. Sequencing used blood. The receptors derive from a man in his thirties or forties in good health.

The chain has TRBV7-3 and TRBJ2-5; TRBD1 might be the D (5 bases). V was shortened by 5 bases and J by 0 bases, with 19 bases between the two germline ends. CDR1 is SGHTA and CDR2 is FQGTGA in the germline V gene. This CDR3 is built from 17 residues. CDR3 coding DNA: TGTGCCAGCAGCCAGATGCCCGGGCTAGGGGACCAAGAGACCCAGTACTTC. Translated: CASSQMPGLGDQETQYF.

The chain couples TRBV29-1 to TRBJ2-1; D remains unclear. The germline CDR1 and CDR2 sequences are SQVTM and ANQGSEA. The ends were cut back, 7 bases at V and 7 bases at J, with 14 bases in the middle. This CDR3 has 12 amino acids. The CDR3 bases are TGCAGCGCCCTAGACCGGACGAATGAGCAGTTCTTC. Its protein is CSALDRTNEQFF.

V and J are TRBV6-4 and TRBJ2-7; D is unclear. Trimming left V 3 bases short and J 0 bases short, with 12 bases between. The CDR3 length is 15 residues. Germline values: CDR1 MRHNA, CDR2 SNTAGT. This CDR3 reads CASSEGTVGSYEQYF. Written as DNA, the CDR3 is TGTGCCAGCAGTGAAGGTACTGTGGGCTCCTACGAGCAGTACTTC.

The J gene is TRBJ2-7, the V gene TRBV12-5; 8 bases line up with TRBD1. The CDR3 covers 13 residues. V dropped 7 bases and J dropped 4; count of bases not matched to a gene: 6. Germline V gives CDR1 LGHNT, CDR2 FRNRAP. This CDR3 reads CASAPGTGYEQYF. For the CDR3, the DNA is TGTGCTAGTGCACCCGGGACAGGATACGAGCAGTACTTC.

This clonotype was seen a handful of times. This chain uses TRBV5-1 with TRBJ2-3; 7 bases are shared with TRBD2. The CDR3 covers 14 residues. V lost 3 bases, J lost 5 bases, and 6 bases stayed unmatched. In germline, CDR1 is SGHRS, CDR2 YFSETQ. The CDR3 nucleotides are TGCGCCAGCAGCTGGGGGGGTCAAGGAGATACGCAGTATTTT. This sequence encodes CASSWGGQGDTQYF.

The rearrangement uses TRBV29-1 and TRBJ2-7, with D perhaps TRBD1 (6 bases). CDR1 is SQVTM, CDR2 ANQGSEA, per germline. CDR3 size: 13 residues. Trimming pared 6 bases from V and 2 bases from J, leaving 14 bases between. For the CDR3, the DNA is TGCAGCGTAGCCGACAGGATAGCCTACGAGCAGTACTTC. This codes for CSVADRIAYEQYF.